This T cell receptor (beta chain) was identified during a study of shared clonotypes between healthy human individuals. Findings of the study overall: Naive subsets generally exceeded memory subsets in estimated richness. Among non-shared clonotypes, generation probabilities were lower than among those shared by all four donors.

On this clone itself: Its antigen is currently unknown.

The CDR3 consists of 13 residues. Trimming removed 1 base from V and 5 bases from J, with 9 bases in between. Germline CDR1 SGDLS, CDR2 YYNGEE. Original analysis: Junction-only sequences produced by ImmunoSEQ had no quality scores, so filtering differed. Clones were sequenced by immunoSEQ multiplex PCR, and TCRdb holds only the in-frame ones, with some missing. That table is the source of V, J and clone size, and D and trimming were worked out from the DNA. Here the sample spans under 2,000,000 clones, about 95% being singletons. CD45RO-negative, CCR7-selected cells formed the naive CD8 fraction, which excluded terminally differentiated effector memory CD45RA+ cells.

The sequence was collected from a man aged 18 to 30 in good health. J is TRBJ2-5 and V is TRBV9; D is ambiguous. The source material was naive CD8+ T cells sorted from blood. The CDR3: CASSVYEQETQYF. CDR3 DNA sequence: TGTGCCAGCAGCGTATACGAGCAGGAGACCCAGTACTTC. The entire variable domain, with the rest obtained from reference TRBV9 and TRBJ2-5, is as follows: DSGVTQTPKHLITATGQRVTLRCSPRSGDLSVYWYQQSLDQGLQFLIQYYNGEERAKGNILERFSAQQFPDLHSELNLSSLELGDSALYFCASSVYEQETQYFGPGTRLLVL.